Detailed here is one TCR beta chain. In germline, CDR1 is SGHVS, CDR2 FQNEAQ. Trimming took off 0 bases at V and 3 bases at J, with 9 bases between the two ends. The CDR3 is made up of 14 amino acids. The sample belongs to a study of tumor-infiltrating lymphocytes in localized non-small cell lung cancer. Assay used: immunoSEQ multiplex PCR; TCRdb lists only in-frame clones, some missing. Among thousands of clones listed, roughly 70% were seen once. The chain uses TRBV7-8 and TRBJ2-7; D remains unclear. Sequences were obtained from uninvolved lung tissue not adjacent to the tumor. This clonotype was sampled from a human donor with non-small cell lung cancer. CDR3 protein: CASSLARVDYEQYF. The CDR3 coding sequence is TGTGCCAGCAGCTTAGCTCGAGTGGACTACGAGCAGTACTTC.